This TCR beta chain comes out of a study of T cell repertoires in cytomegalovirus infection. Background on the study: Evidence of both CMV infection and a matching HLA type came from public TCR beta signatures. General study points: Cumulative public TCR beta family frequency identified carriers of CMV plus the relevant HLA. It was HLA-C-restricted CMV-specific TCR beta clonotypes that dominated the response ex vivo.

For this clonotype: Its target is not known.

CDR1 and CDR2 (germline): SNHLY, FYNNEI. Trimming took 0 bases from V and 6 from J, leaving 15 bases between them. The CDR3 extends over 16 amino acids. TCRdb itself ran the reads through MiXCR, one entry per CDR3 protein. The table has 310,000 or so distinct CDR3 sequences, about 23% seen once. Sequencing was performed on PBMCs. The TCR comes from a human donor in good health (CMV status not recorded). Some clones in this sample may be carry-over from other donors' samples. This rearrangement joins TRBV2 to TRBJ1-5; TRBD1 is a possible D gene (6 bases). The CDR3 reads CASSEALRGASQPQHF. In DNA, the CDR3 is TGTGCCAGCAGTGAAGCGCTCCGGGGGGCAAGTCAGCCCCAGCATTTT.